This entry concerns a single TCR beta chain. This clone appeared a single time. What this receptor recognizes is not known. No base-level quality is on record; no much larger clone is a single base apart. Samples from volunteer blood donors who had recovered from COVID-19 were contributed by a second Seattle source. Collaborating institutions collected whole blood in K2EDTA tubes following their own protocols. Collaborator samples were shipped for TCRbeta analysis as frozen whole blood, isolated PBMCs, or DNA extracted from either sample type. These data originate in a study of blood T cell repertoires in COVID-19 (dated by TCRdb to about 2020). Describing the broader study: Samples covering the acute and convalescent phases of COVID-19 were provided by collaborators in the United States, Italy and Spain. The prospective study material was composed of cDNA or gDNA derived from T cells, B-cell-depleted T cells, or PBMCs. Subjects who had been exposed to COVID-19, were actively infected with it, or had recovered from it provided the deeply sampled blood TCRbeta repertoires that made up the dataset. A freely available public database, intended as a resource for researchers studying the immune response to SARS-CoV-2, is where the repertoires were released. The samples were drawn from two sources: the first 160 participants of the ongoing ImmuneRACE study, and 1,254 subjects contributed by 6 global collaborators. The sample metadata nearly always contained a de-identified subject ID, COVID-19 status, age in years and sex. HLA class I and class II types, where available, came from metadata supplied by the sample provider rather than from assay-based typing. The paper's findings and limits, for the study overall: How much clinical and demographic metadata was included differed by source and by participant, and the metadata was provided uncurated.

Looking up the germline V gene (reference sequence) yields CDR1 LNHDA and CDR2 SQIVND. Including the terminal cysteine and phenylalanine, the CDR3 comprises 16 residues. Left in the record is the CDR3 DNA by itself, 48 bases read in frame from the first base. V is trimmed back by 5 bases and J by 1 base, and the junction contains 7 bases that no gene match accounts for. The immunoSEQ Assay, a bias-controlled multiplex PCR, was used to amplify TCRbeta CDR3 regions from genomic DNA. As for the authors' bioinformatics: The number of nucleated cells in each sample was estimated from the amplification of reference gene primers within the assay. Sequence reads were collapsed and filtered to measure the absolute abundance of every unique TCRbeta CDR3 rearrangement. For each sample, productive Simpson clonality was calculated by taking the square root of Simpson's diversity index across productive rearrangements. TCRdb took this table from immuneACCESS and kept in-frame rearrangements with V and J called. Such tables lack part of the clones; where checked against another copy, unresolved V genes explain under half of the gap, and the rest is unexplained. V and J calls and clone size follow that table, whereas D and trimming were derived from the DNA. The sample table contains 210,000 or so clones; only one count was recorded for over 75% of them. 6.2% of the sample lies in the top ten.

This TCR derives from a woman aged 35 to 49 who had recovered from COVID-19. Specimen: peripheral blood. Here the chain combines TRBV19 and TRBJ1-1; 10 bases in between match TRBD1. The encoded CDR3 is CASSPPRDRGNTEAFF. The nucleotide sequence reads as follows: TGTGCCAGTAGTCCGCCCCGGGACAGGGGGAACACTGAAGCTTTCTTT.